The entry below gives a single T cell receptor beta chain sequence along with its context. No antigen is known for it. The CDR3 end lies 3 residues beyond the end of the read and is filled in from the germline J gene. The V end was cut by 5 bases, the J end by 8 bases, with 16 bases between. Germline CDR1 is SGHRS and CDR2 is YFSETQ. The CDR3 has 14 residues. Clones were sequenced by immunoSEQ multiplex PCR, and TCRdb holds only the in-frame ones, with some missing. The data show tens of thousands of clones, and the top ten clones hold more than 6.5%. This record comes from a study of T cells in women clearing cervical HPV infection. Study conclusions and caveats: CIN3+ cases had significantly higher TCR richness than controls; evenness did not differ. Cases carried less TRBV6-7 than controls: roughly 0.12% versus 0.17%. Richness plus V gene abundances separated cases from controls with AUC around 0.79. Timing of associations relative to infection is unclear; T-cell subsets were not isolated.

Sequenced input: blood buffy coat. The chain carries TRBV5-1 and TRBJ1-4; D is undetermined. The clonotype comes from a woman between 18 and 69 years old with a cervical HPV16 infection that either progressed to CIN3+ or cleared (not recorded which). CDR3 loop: CASSPSSVIEKLFF. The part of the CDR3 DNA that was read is TGCGCCAGCAGTCCCTCCTCGGTGATCGAAAAA. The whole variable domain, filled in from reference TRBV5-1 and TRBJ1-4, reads KAGVTQTPRYLIKTRGQQVTLSCSPISGHRSVSWYQQTPGQGLQFLFEYFSETQRNKGNFPGRFSGRQFSNSRSEMNVSTLELGDSALYLCASSPSSVIEKLFFGSGTQLSVL.